This T cell receptor beta chain comes out of a study of identifying expanded T cells in peripheral blood. Study-level points and caveats: Across healthy donors, higher total template counts meant significantly greater two-week count variance. Technical replicates showed about 1.2 changed clones; roughly two weeks 15 to 20; four weeks 19.

Germline CDR1 and CDR2: SGDLS and YYNGEE. Deletions cut 3 bases from V and 6 bases from J, with 7 bases between. CDR3 size: 11 residues. Some clones are missing from TCRdb's copy, which holds only in-frame ones; the method was immunoSEQ multiplex PCR. Of 100,000 or so clones listed, roughly nine tenths are singletons. Details on this clone: As yet, its antigen is unknown.

No infections or other immune events were documented during collection. The TCR sequence derives from a person aged 18 to 75 in good health. Input material: blood. The chain carries TRBV9 and TRBJ2-7; D ambiguous. The CDR3 DNA reads TGTGCCAGCAGCGCCGGACGCGAGCAGTACTTC. This translates into CASSAGREQYF.